A single sample gave rise to the 18 T cell receptor beta chains below, sequenced in a study of T cells in Graves' hyperthyroidism and ophthalmopathy. Amplification yielded TCR beta CDR3 regions, with RNA transcripts as the source. Primed by the HTBI set, a first-round RT-PCR was run on the TCR CDR3. TCRdb called the multiplex PCR reads again in MiXCR, with one record for every CDR3 protein. This sample carries roughly 400,000 distinct CDR3 sequences, 11% to 15% of them seen once, and the ten largest clones take under 30%. Sequencing used blood. The source is a man between 45 and 60 years old with Graves' ophthalmopathy.

This clonotype turned up a few times. The chain joins TRBV25-1 to TRBJ2-2; D is uncertain. CDR3 size: 10 residues. Trimming shortened V by 11 bases and J by 5 bases, and 6 bases separated the two germline ends. CDR1 is MGHDK, CDR2 SYGVNS, per germline. CDR3 protein: CAEETGELFF. The CDR3 bases are TGTGCCGAGGAGACCGGGGAGCTGTTTTTT.

The chain carries TRBV12-3 or TRBV12-4 and TRBJ1-6; 8 positions match TRBD1. The CDR3 length is 16 residues. V gave up 5 bases and J gave up 8 bases; unmatched junction bases: 11. CDR3 residues: CASSPDRGASDSPLHF. DNA for the CDR3: TGTGCCAGCAGTCCCGACAGGGGAGCTAGTGATTCACCCCTCCACTTT.

The V and J genes are TRBV2 and TRBJ1-5; possibly TRBD1 for D (5 bases). The CDR3 consists of 13 residues. Trimming stripped 7 bases from V and 0 bases from J, with 7 bases between. Germline-derived CDR1 and CDR2 are SNHLY and FYNNEI. The CDR3 bases are TGTGCCAGCATGGGGGGTAGCAATCAGCCCCAGCATTTT. The encoded protein is CASMGGSNQPQHF.

This clonotype appeared many times. The rearrangement joins TRBV6-1 to TRBJ2-2; perhaps TRBD2 as D (6 bases). The CDR3 extends over 15 amino acids. The V end lost 5 bases, the J end lost 5 bases, and 15 bases lay between the germline ends. Germline V lookup: CDR1 MNHNS, CDR2 SASEGT. CDR3 coding DNA: TGTGCCAGCAGTCGGATCCCTAGCGAAACCGGGGAGCTGTTTTTT. Translated: CASSRIPSETGELFF.

The V and J genes are TRBV28 and TRBJ2-7; a weak D match, TRBD1 (6 bases). Germline CDR1 reads MDHEN; CDR2 reads SYDVKM. Trimming removed 5 bases at V and 0 bases at J, with 11 bases between. The CDR3 runs 14 residues. The CDR3 nucleotides are TGTGCCAGCAGTGACATGACAGGCTCCTACGAGCAGTACTTC. Its protein product is CASSDMTGSYEQYF.

Many counts were recorded for this clonotype. The J gene is TRBJ2-7, the V gene TRBV11-3; a weak D match, TRBD1 (6 bases). The CDR3 length is 13 residues. From germline, CDR1 is SGHNT and CDR2 YENEEA. V gave up 1 base and J gave up 3 bases, with 7 bases separating them. The CDR3, as DNA: TGTGCCAGCAGCTTAGCGACAGGCTACGAGCAGTACTTC. It codes for CASSLATGYEQYF. Based on the CDR3 plus reference TRBV11-3 and TRBJ2-7, the full variable domain is EAGVVQSPRYKIIEKKQPVAFWCNPISGHNTLYWYLQNLGQGPELLIRYENEEAVDDSQLPKDRFSAERLKGVDSTLKIQPAELGDSAVYLCASSLATGYEQYFGPGTRLTVT.

This clonotype was seen only a few times. One base away lies a much larger clone, so this may be a sequencing read error. The V gene is TRBV13, the J gene TRBJ1-1; maybe TRBD1 (5 bases). The germline V gene has CDR1 PRHDT and CDR2 FYEKMQ (reference sequence). Deletions cut 5 bases from V and 4 bases from J, with 20 bases between. The CDR3 length is 16 residues. The CDR3 is CASSDHGGKLGTEAFF. The DNA for the CDR3 is TGTGCCAGCAGCGACCACGGGGGAAAGCTGGGCACTGAAGCTTTCTTT.

This clonotype was counted between two and nine times. The V call is TRBV5-1, the J call TRBJ2-1, with 10 bases lining up with TRBD2. Germline assignment: CDR1 SGHRS and CDR2 YFSETQ. The CDR3 extends over 16 amino acids. V shed 3 bases and J 8 bases; nucleotides not matched to a gene: 11. CDR3 DNA: TGCGCCAGCAGCTACCCTAAGCGGGAGGGGAACTATGAGCAGTTCTTC. This codes for CASSYPKREGNYEQFF.

This clonotype turned up a few times. This rearrangement joins TRBV6-1 to TRBJ2-3; the D gene could be TRBD1 or TRBD2 (5 bases each). Looked up from germline, CDR1 is MNHNS and CDR2 is SASEGT. Trimming took 5 bases from V and 3 from J, leaving 15 bases between them. The CDR3 has 15 residues. This chain's CDR3 is CASSPRVGGTDTQYF. CDR3 coding DNA: TGTGCCAGCAGTCCCAGGGTGGGCGGGACAGATACGCAGTATTTT.

Many counts were recorded for this clonotype. The V gene is TRBV5-5, the J gene TRBJ2-5, with a tentative D call TRBD1 (6 bases). The CDR3 is made up of 14 amino acids. From germline, CDR1 is SGHKS and CDR2 YYEKEE (reference sequence). Trimming stripped 2 bases from V and 3 bases from J, with 11 bases between. The DNA for the CDR3 is TGTGCCAGCAGCTTCCAGGCAGGGGAAGAGACCCAGTACTTC. Translating gives CASSFQAGEETQYF.

Remarks on this clonotype: An end of the junction does not agree with germline; a read error may underlie this. The rearrangement uses TRBV5-1 and TRBJ2-1; D unresolved. The CDR3 covers 14 residues. CDR1 SGHRS and CDR2 YFSETQ come from the germline V gene. CDR3 sequence (DNA): TGTGCCAGCAGCTTGTTTAGTGGGGTTGATGAGCAGTTCTTC. Protein product: CASSLFSGVDEQFF.

This clonotype was seen at least ten times. The chain couples TRBV20-1 to TRBJ2-4; no clear D gene. The CDR3 covers 15 residues. The germline gives CDR1 DFQATT, CDR2 SNEGSKA (reference sequence). Trimming cost V 3 bases and J 0 bases, with 12 bases left between them. The chain's CDR3 is CSASGQNLAKNIQYF. CDR3 sequence (DNA): TGCAGTGCTAGCGGGCAGAACCTAGCCAAAAACATTCAGTACTTC.

Many counts were recorded for this clonotype. The rearrangement links TRBV6-1 to TRBJ2-5; D is unresolved. CDR1 and CDR2 from the germline V gene are MNHNS and SASEGT. The ends were cut back, 4 bases at V and 9 bases at J, with 15 bases in the middle. The CDR3 sequence is 13 residues long. CDR3 in amino acids: CASSGVLVGAQYF. The CDR3, as DNA: TGTGCCAGCAGTGGAGTCCTCGTTGGGGCCCAGTACTTC.

This clonotype came up many times. The chain links TRBV28 to TRBJ2-7; perhaps TRBD1 as D (6 bases). Germline values: CDR1 MDHEN, CDR2 SYDVKM. The CDR3 spans 11 residues. The ends were cut back, 9 bases at V and 2 bases at J, with 8 bases in the middle. Written as DNA, the CDR3 is TGTGCCAGTCAGGGGCCCTACGAGCAGTACTTC. Translating it yields CASQGPYEQYF.

V gene TRBV14 combines with J gene TRBJ1-1; 8 bases map to TRBD1. V gave up 6 bases and J gave up 1 base; unmatched junction bases: 7. Looked up from germline, CDR1 is SGHDN and CDR2 is FVKESK. This CDR3 comprises 15 residues. CDR3 amino acids: CASRLLGQGNTEAFF. CDR3 DNA sequence: TGTGCCAGCAGGCTGCTTGGACAGGGGAACACTGAAGCTTTCTTT.

This clonotype was recorded at least ten times. The rearrangement uses TRBV6-1 and TRBJ1-1; 7 nucleotides align to TRBD1. There are 15 residues in the CDR3. CDR1 and CDR2 from the germline V gene are MNHNS and SASEGT. V shed 0 bases, J shed 3 bases, and the junction held 4 bases outside the gene matches. This CDR3 is CASSEAPTGHTEAFF. The CDR3 DNA reads TGTGCCAGCAGTGAAGCCCCGACAGGGCACACTGAAGCTTTCTTT.

This clonotype occurred many times. This CDR3 reads CASSYSAVYEQYF. The CDR3 DNA reads TGTGCCAGCAGTTACTCGGCCGTCTACGAGCAGTACTTC. The V call is TRBV6-5, the J call TRBJ2-7; D remains ambiguous. Germline V lookup: CDR1 MNHEY, CDR2 SVGAGI. The CDR3 is made up of 13 amino acids. V was pared by 0 bases and J by 3 bases, with 6 bases between.

Many counts were recorded for this clonotype. The gene calls are TRBV11-3 and TRBJ2-3; 7 bases match TRBD2. The germline CDR1 and CDR2 sequences are SGHNT and YENEEA. The CDR3 contains 17 residues. Germline trimming cut 1 base from V and 6 bases from J; bases unmatched to any gene: 13. This CDR3 reads CASSLVSAGTPVDTQYF. CDR3 nucleotide sequence: TGTGCCAGCAGCTTAGTCTCAGCGGGGACTCCAGTGGATACGCAGTATTTT.